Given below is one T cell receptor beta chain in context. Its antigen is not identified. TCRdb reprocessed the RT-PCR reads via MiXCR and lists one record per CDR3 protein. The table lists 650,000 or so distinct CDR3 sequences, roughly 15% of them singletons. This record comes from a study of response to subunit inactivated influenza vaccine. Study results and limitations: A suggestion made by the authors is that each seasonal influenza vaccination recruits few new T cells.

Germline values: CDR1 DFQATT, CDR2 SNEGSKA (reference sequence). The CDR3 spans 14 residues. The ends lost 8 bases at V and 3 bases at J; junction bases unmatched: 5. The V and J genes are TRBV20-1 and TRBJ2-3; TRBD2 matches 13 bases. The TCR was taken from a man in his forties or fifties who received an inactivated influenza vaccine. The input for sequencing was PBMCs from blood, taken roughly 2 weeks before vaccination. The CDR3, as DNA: TGCAGTTCACTAGCGGGGGGGCGGACAGATACGCAGTATTTT. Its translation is CSSLAGGRTDTQYF.